These 22 T cell receptor beta chains were all obtained from the same sample, sequenced in a study of healthy donors' naive CD4 and CD8 T cells. Each TCR library used roughly 510 ng of total RNA and a linear amplification protocol. TCRdb reprocessed the reads with MiXCR, giving one entry per CDR3 protein. Of around 200,000 distinct CDR3 sequences listed, about 74% were seen once; the top ten hold 2% to 2.5%. The material sequenced was naive CD4+ and CD8+ T cells sorted from blood, pooled from several donors. These receptors all come from a pool of human donors in good health; the sample pools cells from several healthy donors.

The chain recombines TRBV20-1 with TRBJ1-6; 7 bases align to TRBD1. V lost 6 bases and J lost 9; bases outside the gene matches: 8. From germline, CDR1 is DFQATT and CDR2 SNEGSKA (reference sequence). This CDR3 region has 13 residues. In nucleotides, the CDR3 is TGCAGTGCCCGTGGCAGGGGGAGTTCACCCCTCCACTTT. Translated: CSARGRGSSPLHF.

For the CDR3, the DNA is TGTGCCAGTAGTACGGGACAGCCGAACACCGGGGAGCTGTTTTTT. It translates to CASSTGQPNTGELFF. The chain carries TRBV19 and TRBJ2-2; 7 bases agree with TRBD1. Germline V gives CDR1 LNHDA, CDR2 SQIVND (reference sequence). The CDR3 length is 15 residues. Unmatched junction bases numbered 2, after V lost 4 bases and J lost 0 bases. The whole variable domain, remainder taken from reference TRBV19 and TRBJ2-2, is DGGITQSPKYLFRKEGQNVTLSCEQNLNHDAMYWYRQDPGQGLRLIYYSQIVNDFQKGDIAEGYSVSREKKESFPLTVTSAQKNPTAFYLCASSTGQPNTGELFFGEGSRLTVL.

The chain carries TRBV29-1 and TRBJ2-5; D unresolved. V was trimmed by 1 base and J by 0 bases, leaving 9 bases between them. This CDR3 is 14 amino acids long. Germline CDR1 is SQVTM and CDR2 is ANQGSEA. CDR3 nucleotide sequence: TGCAGCGTTGAAGGGTACAAGTACCAAGAGACCCAGTACTTC. Translating it yields CSVEGYKYQETQYF. Variable domain in full (rest from reference TRBV29-1 and TRBJ2-5): SAVISQKPSRDICQRGTSLTIQCQVDSQVTMMFWYRQQPGQSLTLIATANQGSEATYESGFVIDKFPISRPNLTFSTLTVSNMSPEDSSIYLCSVEGYKYQETQYFGPGTRLLVL.

The V call is TRBV18, the J call TRBJ2-2; 9 bases align to TRBD1. The CDR3 is 17 residues long. Germline lookup yields CDR1 KGHSH and CDR2 LQKENI. With V trimmed by 5 bases and J by 5 bases, 12 bases remained unmatched. The CDR3 protein is CASSRTNRGLTTGELFF. In nucleotides, the CDR3 is TGTGCCAGCTCAAGGACAAACAGGGGGCTGACGACCGGGGAGCTGTTTTTT. Drawing the rest from reference TRBV18 and TRBJ2-2, the complete variable domain is NAGVMQNPRHLVRRRGQEARLRCSPMKGHSHVYWYRQLPEEGLKFMVYLQKENIIDESGMPKERFSAEFPKEGPSILRIQQVVRGDSAAYFCASSRTNRGLTTGELFFGEGSRLTVL.

The gene calls are TRBV29-1 and TRBJ2-4, with D unresolved. The CDR3 is made up of 15 amino acids. Germline CDR1 is SQVTM and CDR2 is ANQGSEA. V was cut by 0 bases and J by 8 bases, with 17 bases left in between. The CDR3 DNA sequence: TGCAGCGTTGAAGATCTTGACCCTCTGAAGGACATTCAGTACTTC. Amino acid sequence: CSVEDLDPLKDIQYF. The full variable domain, in which reference TRBV29-1 and TRBJ2-4 provide the parts outside the CDR3, is SAVISQKPSRDICQRGTSLTIQCQVDSQVTMMFWYRQQPGQSLTLIATANQGSEATYESGFVIDKFPISRPNLTFSTLTVSNMSPEDSSIYLCSVEDLDPLKDIQYFGAGTRLSVL.

This chain joins TRBV6-5 and TRBJ2-6; D is ambiguous. V was clipped by 7 bases and J by 4 bases, with 17 bases between them. CDR1 MNHEY and CDR2 SVGAGI come from the germline V gene. This CDR3 spans 16 amino acids. CDR3 DNA sequence: TGTGCCAGCACCCTAGATTGGGGAATCGGGGCCAACGTCCTGACTTTC. The encoded protein is CASTLDWGIGANVLTF.

The J gene is TRBJ2-7, the V gene TRBV6-5, with a weak D call TRBD2 (5 bases). In germline, CDR1 is MNHEY, CDR2 SVGAGI. This CDR3 has 13 residues. Trimming shortened V by 6 bases and J by 7 bases, and 16 bases separated the two germline ends. In DNA, the CDR3 is TGTGCCAGCAGCCCGGGGTCCACCTGGGAGCAGTACTTC. Protein: CASSPGSTWEQYF.

J is TRBJ1-1 and V is TRBV6-5; 7 positions agree with TRBD1. This CDR3 comprises 14 residues. With V trimmed by 7 bases and J by 0 bases, 5 bases remained unmatched. Germline assignment: CDR1 MNHEY and CDR2 SVGAGI. The CDR3 is CASTLTGLNTEAFF. CDR3 nucleotide sequence: TGTGCCAGCACCTTGACAGGGTTGAACACTGAAGCTTTCTTT.

The V call is TRBV29-1, the J call TRBJ2-3; D might be TRBD1 (5 bases). CDR1 and CDR2 (germline): SQVTM, ANQGSEA. This CDR3 comprises 14 residues. V lost 3 bases and J lost 3, with 13 bases in between. In nucleotides, the CDR3 is TGCAGCGTTGAGGGGCAGGGCGAGACAGATACGCAGTATTTT. This sequence encodes CSVEGQGETDTQYF.

The chain joins TRBV29-1 to TRBJ2-7; 8 nucleotides align to TRBD1. This CDR3 is 14 amino acids long. Looked up from germline, CDR1 is SQVTM and CDR2 is ANQGSEA. V was pared by 1 base and J by 5 bases, with 7 bases of the junction left unmatched. The CDR3 sequence: CSVEGTTGVDEQYF. The CDR3 DNA reads TGCAGCGTTGAAGGGACGACAGGGGTCGACGAGCAGTACTTC.

The chain recombines TRBV29-1 with TRBJ1-1; D unresolved. The CDR3 runs to 9 residues. The germline gives CDR1 SQVTM, CDR2 ANQGSEA. V lost 3 bases to trimming and J lost 6 bases, with 2 bases between them. CDR3 sequence: CSVDAEAFF. In nucleotides, the CDR3 is TGCAGCGTTGACGCTGAAGCTTTCTTT.

This clonotype was detected a few times. V gene TRBV4-1 combines with J gene TRBJ2-3; TRBD2 aligns across 7 bases. CDR3 size: 16 residues. V was pared by 0 bases and J by 2 bases, with 5 bases of the junction left unmatched. From germline, CDR1 is MGHRA and CDR2 YSYEKL. As DNA, the CDR3 is TGCGCCAGCAGCCAAGAGGCGGGACTACTCACAGATACGCAGTATTTT. Protein product: CASSQEAGLLTDTQYF.

This clonotype was seen a handful of times. This chain connects TRBV6-2 or TRBV6-3 to TRBJ1-1; D is undetermined. Trimming pared 8 bases from V and 2 bases from J, leaving 3 bases between. This CDR3 contains 10 residues. Germline-derived CDR1 and CDR2 are MNHEY and SVGEGT. The CDR3 is CASLNTEAFF. The CDR3 DNA follows: TGTGCCAGCTTAAACACTGAAGCTTTCTTT.

This chain uses TRBV11-3 with TRBJ2-5; TRBD2 is a possible D gene (5 bases). This CDR3 comprises 14 residues. Germline CDR1 is SGHNT and CDR2 is YENEEA. Trimming pared 0 bases from V and 1 base from J, leaving 6 bases between. In DNA form, the CDR3 reads TGTGCCAGCAGCTTAGAGAGGGCCCAAGAGACCCAGTACTTC. Protein: CASSLERAQETQYF.

The chain links TRBV29-1 to TRBJ2-3; D ambiguous. This CDR3 spans 12 amino acids. Germline-derived CDR1 and CDR2 are SQVTM and ANQGSEA. With 1 base removed from V and 3 bases from J, the gap between germline ends came to 5 bases. The CDR3 region is CSVEAWTDTQYF. The CDR3 nucleotides are TGCAGCGTTGAAGCGTGGACAGATACGCAGTATTTT.

The sample holds a few counts of this clonotype. Here the CDR3 reads CSVGSLVVPQFF. The DNA of the CDR3 is TGCAGCGTTGGAAGTTTAGTGGTCCCTCAGTTCTTC. The J gene is TRBJ2-1, the V gene TRBV29-1; D gene uncertain. V lost 4 bases to trimming and J lost 13 bases, with 17 bases between them. The CDR3 runs 12 residues. Germline V gene lookup returns CDR1 SQVTM and CDR2 ANQGSEA.

This chain joins TRBV5-6 and TRBJ2-1; D might be TRBD1 (6 bases). Trimming stripped 0 bases from V and 8 bases from J, with 18 bases between. CDR1 and CDR2 (germline): SGHDT, YYEEEE. The CDR3 is made up of 16 amino acids. CDR3 coding DNA: TGTGCCAGCAGCTTGGTGAGGTACAGGGTCAAGGATGAGCAGTTCTTC. Its translation is CASSLVRYRVKDEQFF.

The chain uses TRBV7-9 and TRBJ1-1; TRBD1 agrees at 7 bases. J gave up 5 bases and V 2 bases, and 8 bases lay outside the gene matches. The length of the CDR3 is 15 residues. Germline lookup yields CDR1 SEHNR and CDR2 FQNEAQ (reference sequence). The CDR3 coding sequence is TGTGCCAGCAGCTTACTAAGGGGGCTAGGGACTGAAGCTTTCTTT. Its protein is CASSLLRGLGTEAFF.

The CDR3 nucleotides are TGTGCCACCAGTGCAACGGGGAAGAGGGGAGGGCCCCTCAATGAGCAGTTCTTC. Protein: CATSATGKRGGPLNEQFF. The chain employs TRBV24-1 and TRBJ2-1, with TRBD2 matching over 7 bases. CDR1 is KGHDR and CDR2 is SFDVKD in the germline V gene. CDR3 length: 18 amino acids. With 5 bases clipped from V and 6 bases from J, the junction kept 18 bases outside the gene matches.

V is TRBV6-1 and J is TRBJ2-7; D is ambiguous. The germline CDR1 and CDR2 sequences are MNHNS and SASEGT. V gave up 3 bases and J gave up 0 bases, with 9 bases separating them. The CDR3 is 14 residues long. Written as DNA, the CDR3 is TGTGCCAGCAGTGATAGTCCGAGCTCCTACGAGCAGTACTTC. It encodes CASSDSPSSYEQYF.

V and J are TRBV4-3 and TRBJ1-1, with D possibly TRBD1 on 5 matching bases. The ends were cut back, 0 bases at V and 0 bases at J, with 14 bases in the middle. Germline CDR1 and CDR2: LGHNA and YSLEER. The CDR3 runs 17 residues. The CDR3 coding sequence is TGCGCCAGCAGCCAAGATCTCACAGGCGTTATGAACACTGAAGCTTTCTTT. Amino acid sequence: CASSQDLTGVMNTEAFF.

The chain uses TRBV29-1 and TRBJ2-7; D perhaps matches TRBD1 (5 bases). Germline V CDR1 and CDR2: SQVTM, ANQGSEA. The CDR3 sequence is 14 residues long. The ends were cut back, 4 bases at V and 6 bases at J, with 19 bases in the middle. CDR3 bases: TGCAGCGTTGTCGGTATCTCACAGGTTTTCGAGCAGTACTTC. Translated, it gives CSVVGISQVFEQYF.